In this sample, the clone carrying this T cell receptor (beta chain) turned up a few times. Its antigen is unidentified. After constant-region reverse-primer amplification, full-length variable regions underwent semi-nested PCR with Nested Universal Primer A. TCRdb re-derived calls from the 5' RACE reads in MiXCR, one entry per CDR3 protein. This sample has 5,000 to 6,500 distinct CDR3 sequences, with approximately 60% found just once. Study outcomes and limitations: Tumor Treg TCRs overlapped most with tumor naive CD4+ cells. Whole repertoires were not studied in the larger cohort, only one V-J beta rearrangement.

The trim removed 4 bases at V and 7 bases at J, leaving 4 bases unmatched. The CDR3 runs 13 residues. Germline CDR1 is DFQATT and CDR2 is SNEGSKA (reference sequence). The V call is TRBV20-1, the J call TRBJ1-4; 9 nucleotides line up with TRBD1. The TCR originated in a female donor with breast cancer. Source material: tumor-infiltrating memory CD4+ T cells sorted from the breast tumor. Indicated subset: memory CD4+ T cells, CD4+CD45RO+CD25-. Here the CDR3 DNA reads TGCAGTGCTATTACAGGGGGCTCTGAAAAACTGTTTTTT. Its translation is CSAITGGSEKLFF.